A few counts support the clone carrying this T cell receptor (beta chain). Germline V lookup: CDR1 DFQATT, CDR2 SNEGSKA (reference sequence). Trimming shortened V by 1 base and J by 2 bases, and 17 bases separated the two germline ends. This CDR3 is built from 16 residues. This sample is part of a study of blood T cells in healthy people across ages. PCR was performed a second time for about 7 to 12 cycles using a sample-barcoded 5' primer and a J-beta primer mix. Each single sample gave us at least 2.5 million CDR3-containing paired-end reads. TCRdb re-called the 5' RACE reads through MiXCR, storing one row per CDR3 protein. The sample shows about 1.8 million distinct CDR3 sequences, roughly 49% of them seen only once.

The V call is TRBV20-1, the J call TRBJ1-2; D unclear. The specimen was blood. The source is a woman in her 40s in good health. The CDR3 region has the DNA TGCAGTGCTAGAGTCCCGCTAACCCCAGGCAACTATGGCTACACCTTC. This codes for CSARVPLTPGNYGYTF.